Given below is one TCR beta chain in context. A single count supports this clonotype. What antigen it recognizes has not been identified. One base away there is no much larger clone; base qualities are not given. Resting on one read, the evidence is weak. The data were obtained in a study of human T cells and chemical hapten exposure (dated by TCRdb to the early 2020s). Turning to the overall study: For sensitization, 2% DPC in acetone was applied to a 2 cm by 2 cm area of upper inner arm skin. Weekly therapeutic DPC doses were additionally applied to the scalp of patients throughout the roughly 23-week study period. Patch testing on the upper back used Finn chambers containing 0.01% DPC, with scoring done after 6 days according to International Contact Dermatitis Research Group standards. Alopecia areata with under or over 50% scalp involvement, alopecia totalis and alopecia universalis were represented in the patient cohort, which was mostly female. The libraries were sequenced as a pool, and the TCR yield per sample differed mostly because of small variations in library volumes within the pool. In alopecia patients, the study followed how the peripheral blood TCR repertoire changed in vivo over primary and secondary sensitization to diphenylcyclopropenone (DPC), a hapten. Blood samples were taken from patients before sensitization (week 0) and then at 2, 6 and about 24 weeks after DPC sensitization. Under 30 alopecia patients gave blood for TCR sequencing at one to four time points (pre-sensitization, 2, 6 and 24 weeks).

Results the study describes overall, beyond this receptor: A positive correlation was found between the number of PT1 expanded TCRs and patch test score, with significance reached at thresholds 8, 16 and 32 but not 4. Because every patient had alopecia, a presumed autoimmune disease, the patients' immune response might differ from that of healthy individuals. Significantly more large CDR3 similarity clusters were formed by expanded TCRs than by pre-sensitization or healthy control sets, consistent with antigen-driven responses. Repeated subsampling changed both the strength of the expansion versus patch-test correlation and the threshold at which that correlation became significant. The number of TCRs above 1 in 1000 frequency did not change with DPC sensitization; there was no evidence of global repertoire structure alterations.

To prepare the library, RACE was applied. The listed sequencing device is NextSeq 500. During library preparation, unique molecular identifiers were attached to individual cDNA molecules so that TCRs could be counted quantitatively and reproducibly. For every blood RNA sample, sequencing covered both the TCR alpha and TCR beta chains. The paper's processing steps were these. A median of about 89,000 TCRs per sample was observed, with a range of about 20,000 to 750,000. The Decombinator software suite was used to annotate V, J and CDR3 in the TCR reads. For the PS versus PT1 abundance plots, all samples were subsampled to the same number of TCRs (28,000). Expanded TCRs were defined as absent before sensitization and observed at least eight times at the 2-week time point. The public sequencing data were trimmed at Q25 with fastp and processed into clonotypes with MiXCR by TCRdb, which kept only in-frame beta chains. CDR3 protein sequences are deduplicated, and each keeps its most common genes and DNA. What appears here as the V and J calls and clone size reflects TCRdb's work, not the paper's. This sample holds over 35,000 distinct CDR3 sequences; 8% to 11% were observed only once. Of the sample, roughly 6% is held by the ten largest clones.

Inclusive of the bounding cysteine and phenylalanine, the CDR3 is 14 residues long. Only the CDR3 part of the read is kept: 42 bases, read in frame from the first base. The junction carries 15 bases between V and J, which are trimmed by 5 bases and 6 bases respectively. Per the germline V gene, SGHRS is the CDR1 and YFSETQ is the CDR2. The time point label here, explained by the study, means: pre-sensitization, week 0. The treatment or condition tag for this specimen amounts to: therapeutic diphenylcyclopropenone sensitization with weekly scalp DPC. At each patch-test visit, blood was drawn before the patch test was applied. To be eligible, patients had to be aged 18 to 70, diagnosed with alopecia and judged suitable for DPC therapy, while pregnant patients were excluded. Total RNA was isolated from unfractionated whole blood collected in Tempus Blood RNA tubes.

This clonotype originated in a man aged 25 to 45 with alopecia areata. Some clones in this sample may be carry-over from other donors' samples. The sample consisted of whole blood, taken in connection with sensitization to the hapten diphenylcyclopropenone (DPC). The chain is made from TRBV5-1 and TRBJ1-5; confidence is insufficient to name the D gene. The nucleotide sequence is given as TGCGCCAGCAGACCAGACAATTCTGGTCAGCCCCAGCATTTT. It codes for CASRPDNSGQPQHF.